These 3 T cell receptor beta chains share one sample of origin, sequenced in a study of regulatory T cells in long-lasting Graves disease (dated by TCRdb to the early 2020s). Preparation of the library involved multiplex PCR. The sequencer was an Illumina HiSeq 4000. CDR3 regions were amplified by Arm-PCR with iRepertoire HTBI primers to construct TCR beta libraries. TCRdb reran the public reads through fastp at Q25 and MiXCR, keeping productive beta chains. Rows are unified per CDR3 protein, each entry keeping the most common DNA and genes. The sample contains approximately 400,000 distinct CDR3 sequences, approximately 23% of them found a single time. In total, the top ten clones hold around a quarter of the sample. This specimen's time point label, interpreted: persistent/refractory GD, antithyroid drugs over 5 years with positive TRAb. For both TCR sequencing and RNA sequencing, RNA was extracted from PBMCs in TRIzol.

Material: peripheral blood mononuclear cells (PBMCs), obtained when the disease was refractory, from a patient treated with antithyroid drugs. These receptors all stem from a woman in her thirties or forties with Graves disease. Donor details come from another sample of the same person, matched by shared clones.

The CDR3 coding sequence is TGCAGTGCTAGAGAGGTGGCGGTATTCGGGGAGCTGTTTTTT. It yields the protein CSAREVAVFGELFF. The chain is built from TRBV20-1 and TRBJ2-2; D not resolved. CDR1 and CDR2 (germline): DFQATT, SNEGSKA (reference sequence). The length of the CDR3 is 14 residues. The V end was cut by 0 bases, the J end by 7 bases, with 12 bases between.

The rearrangement links TRBV11-2 to TRBJ2-4; tentative D call: TRBD2 (7 bases). Trimming removed 10 bases from V and 1 base from J, with 20 bases in between. Germline CDR1 reads SGHAT; CDR2 reads FQNNGV. The length of the CDR3 is 16 residues. CDR3 bases: TGTGCCACCGGGGGGCCTCGATGGAATGCCAAAAACATTCAGTACTTC. This sequence encodes CATGGPRWNAKNIQYF.

The CDR3: CASSLRRRVAYQETQYF. CDR3 coding DNA: TGTGCCAGCAGCCTACGACGGAGGGTAGCGTATCAAGAGACCCAGTACTTC. The chain employs TRBV13 and TRBJ2-5; D possibly corresponds to TRBD2 (6 bases). The ends were cut back, 5 bases at V and 2 bases at J, with 21 bases in the middle. The germline CDR1 and CDR2 sequences are PRHDT and FYEKMQ (reference sequence). The CDR3 has 17 residues.